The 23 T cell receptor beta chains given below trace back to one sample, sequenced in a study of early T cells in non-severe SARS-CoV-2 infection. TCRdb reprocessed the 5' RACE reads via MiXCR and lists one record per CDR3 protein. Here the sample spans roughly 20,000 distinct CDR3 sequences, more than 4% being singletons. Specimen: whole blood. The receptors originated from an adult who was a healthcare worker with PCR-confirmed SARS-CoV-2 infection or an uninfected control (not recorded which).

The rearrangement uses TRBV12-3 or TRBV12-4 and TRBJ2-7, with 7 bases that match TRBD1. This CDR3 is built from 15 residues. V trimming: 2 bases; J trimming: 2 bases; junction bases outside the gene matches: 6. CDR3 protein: CASSLIGTVAYEQYF. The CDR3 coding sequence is TGTGCCAGCAGTTTAATAGGGACAGTAGCCTACGAGCAGTACTTC.

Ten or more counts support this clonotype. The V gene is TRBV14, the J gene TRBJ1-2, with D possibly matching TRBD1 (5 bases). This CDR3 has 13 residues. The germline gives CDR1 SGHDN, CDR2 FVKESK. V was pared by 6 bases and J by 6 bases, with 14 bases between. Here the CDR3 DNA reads TGTGCCAGCAGACCCTGGGGGTCGCATGGCTACACCTTC. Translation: CASRPWGSHGYTF.

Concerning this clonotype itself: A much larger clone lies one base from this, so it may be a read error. The CDR3 loop is CASSQKTSPSYEQYF. The DNA for the CDR3 is TGCGCCAGCAGCCAAAAAACCAGCCCCAGTTACGAGCAGTACTTC. This chain connects TRBV4-3 to TRBJ2-7; D remains ambiguous. From germline, CDR1 is LGHNA and CDR2 YSLEER. The CDR3 is made up of 15 amino acids. Trimming took 2 bases from V and 4 from J, leaving 15 bases between them.

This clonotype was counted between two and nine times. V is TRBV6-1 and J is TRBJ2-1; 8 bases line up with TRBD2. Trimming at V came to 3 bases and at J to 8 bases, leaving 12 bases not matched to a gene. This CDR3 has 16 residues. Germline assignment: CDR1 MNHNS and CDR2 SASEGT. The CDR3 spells CASSDGRGGLTDEQFF. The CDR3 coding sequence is TGTGCCAGCAGTGATGGCCGGGGGGGCCTCACGGATGAGCAGTTCTTC.

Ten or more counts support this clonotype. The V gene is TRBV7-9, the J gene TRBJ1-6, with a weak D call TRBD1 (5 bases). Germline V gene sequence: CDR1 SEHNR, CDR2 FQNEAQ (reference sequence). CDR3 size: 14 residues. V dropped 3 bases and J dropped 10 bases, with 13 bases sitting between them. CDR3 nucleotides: TGTGCCAGCAGCTTCGATCAGGGACGCTCACCCCTCCACTTT. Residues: CASSFDQGRSPLHF.

The CDR3 DNA reads TGTGCCAGCAGCACCACAGATACGCAGTATTTT. Amino acid sequence: CASSTTDTQYF. The chain joins TRBV13 to TRBJ2-3; D call uncertain. CDR3 length equals 11 residues. V dropped 5 bases and J dropped 2 bases, with 2 bases sitting between them. Germline CDR1 PRHDT, CDR2 FYEKMQ (reference sequence).

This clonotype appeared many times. CDR3 sequence: CSARAQGNEQFF. CDR3 bases: TGCAGTGCTAGGGCCCAGGGCAATGAGCAGTTCTTC. The chain recombines TRBV20-1 with TRBJ2-1, with a weak D call TRBD1 (5 bases). Trimming stripped 3 bases from V and 6 bases from J, with 9 bases between. This CDR3 has 12 residues. CDR1 is DFQATT and CDR2 is SNEGSKA in the germline V gene (reference sequence).

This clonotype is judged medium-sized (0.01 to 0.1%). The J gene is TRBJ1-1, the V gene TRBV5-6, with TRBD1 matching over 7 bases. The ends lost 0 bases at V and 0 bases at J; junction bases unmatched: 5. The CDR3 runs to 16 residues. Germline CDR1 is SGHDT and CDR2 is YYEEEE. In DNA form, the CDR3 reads TGTGCCAGCAGCTTGGCAGGGGGTGGGATGAACACTGAAGCTTTCTTT. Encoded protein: CASSLAGGGMNTEAFF.

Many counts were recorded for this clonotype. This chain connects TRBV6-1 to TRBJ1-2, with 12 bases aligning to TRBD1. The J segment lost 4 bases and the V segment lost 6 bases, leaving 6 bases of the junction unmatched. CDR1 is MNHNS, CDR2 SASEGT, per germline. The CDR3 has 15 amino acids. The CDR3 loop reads CASRGDRGLGYGYTF. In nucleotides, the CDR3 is TGTGCCAGCAGGGGGGACAGGGGGCTAGGCTATGGCTACACCTTC.

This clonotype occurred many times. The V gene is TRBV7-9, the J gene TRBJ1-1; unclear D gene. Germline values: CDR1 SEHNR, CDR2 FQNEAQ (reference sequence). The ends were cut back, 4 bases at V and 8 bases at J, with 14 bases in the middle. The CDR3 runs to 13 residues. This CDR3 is CASSSPSTLEAFF. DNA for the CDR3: TGTGCCAGCAGCTCCCCCAGTACACTAGAAGCTTTCTTT.

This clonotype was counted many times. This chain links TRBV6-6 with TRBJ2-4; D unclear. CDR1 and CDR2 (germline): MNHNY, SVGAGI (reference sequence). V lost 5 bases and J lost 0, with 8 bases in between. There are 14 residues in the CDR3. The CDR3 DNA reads TGTGCCAGCAGTCCGGACCTAGCCAAAAACATTCAGTACTTC. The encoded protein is CASSPDLAKNIQYF.

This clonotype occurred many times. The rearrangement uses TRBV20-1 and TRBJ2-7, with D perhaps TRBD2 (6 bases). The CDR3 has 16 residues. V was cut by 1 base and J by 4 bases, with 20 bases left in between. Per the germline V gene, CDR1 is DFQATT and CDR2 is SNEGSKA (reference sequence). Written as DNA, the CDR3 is TGCAGTGCTAGAGTTAGCGGTGAGGTGTTTGGGTACGAGCAGTACTTC. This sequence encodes CSARVSGEVFGYEQYF.

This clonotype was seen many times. The CDR3 DNA reads as TGTGCCACCAGGAAAGGGACAGGGTGGGAAAAACTGTTTTTT. The encoded protein is CATRKGTGWEKLFF. The chain has TRBV15 and TRBJ1-4, with 9 bases matching TRBD1. The CDR3 contains 14 residues. Germline assignment: CDR1 LNHNV and CDR2 YYDKDF (reference sequence). V gave up 6 bases and J gave up 8 bases; unmatched junction bases: 7.

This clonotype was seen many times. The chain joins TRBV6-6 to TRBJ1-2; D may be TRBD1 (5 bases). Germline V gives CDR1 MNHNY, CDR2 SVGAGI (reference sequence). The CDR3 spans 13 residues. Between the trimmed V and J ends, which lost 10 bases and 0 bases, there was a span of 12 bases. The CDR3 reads CATWGGTNYGYTF. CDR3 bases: TGTGCCACCTGGGGGGGGACTAACTATGGCTACACCTTC.

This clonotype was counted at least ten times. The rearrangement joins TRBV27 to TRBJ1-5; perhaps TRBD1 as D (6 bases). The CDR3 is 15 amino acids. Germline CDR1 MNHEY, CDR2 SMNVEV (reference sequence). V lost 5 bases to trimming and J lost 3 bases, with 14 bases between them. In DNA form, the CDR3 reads TGTGCCAGCAGTCCCTATAACAGGGTCAATCAGCCCCAGCATTTT. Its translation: CASSPYNRVNQPQHF.

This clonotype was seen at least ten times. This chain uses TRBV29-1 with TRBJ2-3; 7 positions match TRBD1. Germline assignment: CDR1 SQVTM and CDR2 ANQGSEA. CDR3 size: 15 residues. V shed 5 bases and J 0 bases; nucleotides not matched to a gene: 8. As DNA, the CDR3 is TGCAGCGTTCAGAGGGACAGCTCTAGCACAGATACGCAGTATTTT. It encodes CSVQRDSSSTDTQYF.

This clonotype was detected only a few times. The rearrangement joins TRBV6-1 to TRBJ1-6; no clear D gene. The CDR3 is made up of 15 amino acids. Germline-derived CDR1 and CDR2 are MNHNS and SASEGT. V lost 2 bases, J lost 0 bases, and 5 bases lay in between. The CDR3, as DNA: TGTGCCAGCAGTGAACAGACCTCCTATAATTCACCCCTCCACTTT. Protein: CASSEQTSYNSPLHF.

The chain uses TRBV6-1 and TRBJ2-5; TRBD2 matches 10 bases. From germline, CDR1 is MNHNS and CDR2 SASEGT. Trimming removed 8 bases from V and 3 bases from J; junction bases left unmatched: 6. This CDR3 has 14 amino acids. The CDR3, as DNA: TGTGCCAGCGGACTAGCGGTGCGGGAAGAGACCCAGTACTTC. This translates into CASGLAVREETQYF.

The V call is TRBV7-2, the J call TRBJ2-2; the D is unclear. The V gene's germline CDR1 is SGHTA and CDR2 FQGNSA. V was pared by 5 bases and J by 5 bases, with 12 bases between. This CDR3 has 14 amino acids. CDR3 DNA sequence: TGTGCCAGCAGCCAAAATACGCCAACCGGGGAGCTGTTTTTT. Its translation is CASSQNTPTGELFF.

The CDR3 loop reads CSVSGQSRNYEQYF. The CDR3 region has the DNA TGCAGCGTTAGCGGACAGAGCCGAAATTACGAGCAGTACTTC. V usage is TRBV29-1 and J usage is TRBJ2-7, with D tentatively TRBD1 (6 bases). Deletions cut 5 bases from V and 4 bases from J, with 18 bases between. The CDR3 extends over 14 amino acids. Germline V lookup: CDR1 SQVTM, CDR2 ANQGSEA.

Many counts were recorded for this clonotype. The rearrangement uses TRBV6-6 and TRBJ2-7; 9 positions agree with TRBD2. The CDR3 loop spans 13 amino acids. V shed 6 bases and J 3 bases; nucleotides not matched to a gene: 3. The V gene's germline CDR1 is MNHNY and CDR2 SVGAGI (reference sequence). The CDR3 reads CASRGTSHYEQYF. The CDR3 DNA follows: TGTGCCAGCAGAGGGACTAGCCACTACGAGCAGTACTTC.

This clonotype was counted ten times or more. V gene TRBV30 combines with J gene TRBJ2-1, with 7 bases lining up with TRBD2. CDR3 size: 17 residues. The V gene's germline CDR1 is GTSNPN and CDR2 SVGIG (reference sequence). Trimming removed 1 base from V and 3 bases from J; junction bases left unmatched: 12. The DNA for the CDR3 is TGTGCCTGGAGTGGGGGACCCGGGACTATGATCTACAATGAGCAGTTCTTC. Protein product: CAWSGGPGTMIYNEQFF.

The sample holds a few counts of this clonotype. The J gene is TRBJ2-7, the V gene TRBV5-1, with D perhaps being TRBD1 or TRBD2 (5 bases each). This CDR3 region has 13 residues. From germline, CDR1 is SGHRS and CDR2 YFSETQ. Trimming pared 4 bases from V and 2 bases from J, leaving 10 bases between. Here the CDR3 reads CASSTTGPYEQYF. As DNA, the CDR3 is TGCGCCAGCAGCACGACGGGGCCCTACGAGCAGTACTTC.